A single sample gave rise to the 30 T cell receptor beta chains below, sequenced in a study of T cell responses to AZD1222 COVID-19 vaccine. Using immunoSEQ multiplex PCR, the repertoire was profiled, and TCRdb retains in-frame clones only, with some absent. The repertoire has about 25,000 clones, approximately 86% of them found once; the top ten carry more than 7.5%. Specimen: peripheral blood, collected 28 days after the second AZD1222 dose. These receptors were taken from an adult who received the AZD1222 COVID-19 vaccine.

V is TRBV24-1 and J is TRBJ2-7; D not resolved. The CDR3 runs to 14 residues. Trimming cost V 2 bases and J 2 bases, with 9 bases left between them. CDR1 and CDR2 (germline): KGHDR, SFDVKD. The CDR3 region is CATSDSGLTYEQYF. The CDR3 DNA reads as TGTGCCACCAGTGATTCGGGCCTTACCTACGAGCAGTACTTC.

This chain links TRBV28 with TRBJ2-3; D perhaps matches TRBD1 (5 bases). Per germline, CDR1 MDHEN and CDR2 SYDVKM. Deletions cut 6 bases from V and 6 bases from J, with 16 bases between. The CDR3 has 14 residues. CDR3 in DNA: TGTGCCAGCAGCATGCCCCAGGGTACGGATACGCAGTATTTT. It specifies CASSMPQGTDTQYF.

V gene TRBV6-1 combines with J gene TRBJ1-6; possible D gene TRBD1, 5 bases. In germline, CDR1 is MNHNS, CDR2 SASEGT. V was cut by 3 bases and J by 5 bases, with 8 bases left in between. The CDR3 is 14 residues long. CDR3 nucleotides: TGTGCCAGCAGTGACCGGGGGGATAATTCACCCCTCCACTTT. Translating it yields CASSDRGDNSPLHF.

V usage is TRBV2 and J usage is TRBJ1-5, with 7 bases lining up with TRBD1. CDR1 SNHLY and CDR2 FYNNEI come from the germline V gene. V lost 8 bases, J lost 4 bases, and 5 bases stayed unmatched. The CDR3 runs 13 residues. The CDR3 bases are TGTGCCAGCCGACTACAGGGGAATCAGCCCCAGCATTTT. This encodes CASRLQGNQPQHF.

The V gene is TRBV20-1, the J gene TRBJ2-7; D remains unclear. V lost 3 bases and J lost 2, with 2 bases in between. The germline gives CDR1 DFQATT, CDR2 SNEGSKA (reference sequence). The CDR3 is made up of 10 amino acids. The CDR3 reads CSASPYEQYF. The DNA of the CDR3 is TGCAGTGCTAGCCCCTACGAGCAGTACTTC.

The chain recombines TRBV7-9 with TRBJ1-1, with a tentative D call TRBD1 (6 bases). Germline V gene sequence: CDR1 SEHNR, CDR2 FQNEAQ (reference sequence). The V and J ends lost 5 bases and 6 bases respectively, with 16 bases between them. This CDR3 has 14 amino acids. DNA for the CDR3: TGTGCCAGCAGCGATACAGGGCCCGGACCTGAAGCTTTCTTT. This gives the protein CASSDTGPGPEAFF.

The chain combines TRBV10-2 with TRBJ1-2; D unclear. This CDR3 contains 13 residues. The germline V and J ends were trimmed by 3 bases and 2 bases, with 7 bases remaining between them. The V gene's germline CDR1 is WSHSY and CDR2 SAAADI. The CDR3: CASSDKMNYGYTF. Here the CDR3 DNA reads TGCGCCAGCAGTGACAAGATGAACTATGGCTACACCTTC.

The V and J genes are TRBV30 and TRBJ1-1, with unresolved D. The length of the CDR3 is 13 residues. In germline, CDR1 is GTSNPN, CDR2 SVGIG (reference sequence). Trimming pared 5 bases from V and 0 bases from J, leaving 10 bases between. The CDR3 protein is CAWGRRLNTEAFF. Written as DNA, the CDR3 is TGTGCCTGGGGAAGGCGGCTGAACACTGAAGCTTTCTTT.

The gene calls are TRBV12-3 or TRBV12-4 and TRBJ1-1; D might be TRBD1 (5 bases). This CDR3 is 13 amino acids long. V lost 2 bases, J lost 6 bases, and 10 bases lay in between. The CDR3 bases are TGTGCCAGCAGTTTAAGGCAGGGCCCTGAAGCTTTCTTT. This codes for CASSLRQGPEAFF.

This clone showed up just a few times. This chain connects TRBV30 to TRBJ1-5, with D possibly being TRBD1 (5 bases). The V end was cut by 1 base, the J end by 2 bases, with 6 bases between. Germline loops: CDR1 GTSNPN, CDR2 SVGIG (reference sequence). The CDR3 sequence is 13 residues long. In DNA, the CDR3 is TGTGCCTGGAGTGGGGGGGGCAATCAGCCCCAGCATTTT. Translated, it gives CAWSGGGNQPQHF.

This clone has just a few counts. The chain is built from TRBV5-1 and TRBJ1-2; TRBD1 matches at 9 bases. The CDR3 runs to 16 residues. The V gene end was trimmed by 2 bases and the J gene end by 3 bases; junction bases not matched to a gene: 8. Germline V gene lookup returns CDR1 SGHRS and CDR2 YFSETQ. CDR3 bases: TGCGCCAGCAGCTTAGGGGGACAGGGTGGGCACTATGGCTACACCTTC. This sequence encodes CASSLGGQGGHYGYTF. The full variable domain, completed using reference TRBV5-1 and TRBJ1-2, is KAGVTQTPRYLIKTRGQQVTLSCSPISGHRSVSWYQQTPGQGLQFLFEYFSETQRNKGNFPGRFSGRQFSNSRSEMNVSTLELGDSALYLCASSLGGQGGHYGYTFGSGTRLTVV.

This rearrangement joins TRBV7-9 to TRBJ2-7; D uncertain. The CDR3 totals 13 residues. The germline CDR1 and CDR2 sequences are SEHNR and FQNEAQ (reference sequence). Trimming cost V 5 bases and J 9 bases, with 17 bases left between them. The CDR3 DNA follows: TGTGCCAGCAGCCTCGGTGCTGATCCGGTGCAGTACTTC. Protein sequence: CASSLGADPVQYF. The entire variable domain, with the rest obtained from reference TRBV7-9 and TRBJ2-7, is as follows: DTGVSQNPRHKITKRGQNVTFRCDPISEHNRLYWYRQTLGQGPEFLTYFQNEAQLEKSRLLSDRFSAERPKGSFSTLEIQRTEQGDSAMYLCASSLGADPVQYFGPGTRLTVT.

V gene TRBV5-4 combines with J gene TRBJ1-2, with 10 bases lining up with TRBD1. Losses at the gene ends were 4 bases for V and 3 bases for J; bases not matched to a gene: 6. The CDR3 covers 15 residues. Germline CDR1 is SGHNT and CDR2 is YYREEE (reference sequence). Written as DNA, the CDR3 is TGTGCCAGCAGCGAGAAGACAGGGGGCGACTATGGCTACACCTTC. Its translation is CASSEKTGGDYGYTF.

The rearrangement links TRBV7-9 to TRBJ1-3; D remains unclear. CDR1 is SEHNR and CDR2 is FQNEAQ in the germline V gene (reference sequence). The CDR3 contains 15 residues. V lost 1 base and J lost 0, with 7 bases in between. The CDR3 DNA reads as TGTGCCAGCAGCTTAGGCACAGCCTCTGGAAACACCATATATTTT. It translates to CASSLGTASGNTIYF.

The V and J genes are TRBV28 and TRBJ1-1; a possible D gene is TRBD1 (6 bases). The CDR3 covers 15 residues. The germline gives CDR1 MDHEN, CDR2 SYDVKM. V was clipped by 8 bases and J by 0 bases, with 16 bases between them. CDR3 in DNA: TGTGCCAGCCGACGGACAGCACCATTGAACACTGAAGCTTTCTTT. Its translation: CASRRTAPLNTEAFF.

CDR3 in DNA: TGCGCCAGCAGCTTGGGCACAATCTACGAGCAGTACTTC. This translates into CASSLGTIYEQYF. V gene TRBV5-1 combines with J gene TRBJ2-7; D unresolved. V was trimmed by 0 bases and J by 3 bases, leaving 7 bases between them. CDR1 SGHRS and CDR2 YFSETQ come from the germline V gene. The CDR3 consists of 13 residues.

The CDR3 protein is CASSPGDGRQETQYF. The CDR3 DNA sequence: TGCGCCAGCAGCCCCGGGGACGGCAGGCAAGAGACCCAGTACTTC. The V gene is TRBV10-1, the J gene TRBJ2-5, with D perhaps given as TRBD1 or TRBD2 (5 bases each). CDR1 and CDR2 from the germline V gene are WNHNN and SYGVQD (reference sequence). V lost 6 bases, J lost 2 bases, and 16 bases lay in between. The CDR3 is 15 amino acids.

This CDR3 reads CASSLSTTGSHVFYGYTF. Here the CDR3 DNA reads TGTGCCAGCAGTTTATCTACGACAGGGTCCCACGTTTTCTATGGCTACACCTTC. This sequence joins TRBV28 and TRBJ1-2, with TRBD1 matching 7 bases. Germline CDR1 is MDHEN and CDR2 is SYDVKM. The CDR3 consists of 18 residues. V gave up 1 base and J gave up 4 bases; unmatched junction bases: 15.

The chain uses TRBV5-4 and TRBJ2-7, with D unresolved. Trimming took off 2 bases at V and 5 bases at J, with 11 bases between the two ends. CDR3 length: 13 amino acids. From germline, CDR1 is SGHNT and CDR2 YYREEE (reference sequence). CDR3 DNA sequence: TGTGCCAGCAGCTTAAGGGAAGGGAACGAGCAGTACTTC. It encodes CASSLREGNEQYF.

The CDR3 loop reads CAWVGGATNEKLFF. The CDR3 DNA is TGTGCCTGGGTTGGAGGGGCAACTAATGAAAAACTGTTTTTT. The chain has TRBV30 and TRBJ1-4; D perhaps matches TRBD1 (5 bases). CDR1 is GTSNPN and CDR2 is SVGIG in the germline V gene (reference sequence). With 5 bases removed from V and 0 bases from J, the gap between germline ends came to 10 bases. The CDR3 length is 14 residues.

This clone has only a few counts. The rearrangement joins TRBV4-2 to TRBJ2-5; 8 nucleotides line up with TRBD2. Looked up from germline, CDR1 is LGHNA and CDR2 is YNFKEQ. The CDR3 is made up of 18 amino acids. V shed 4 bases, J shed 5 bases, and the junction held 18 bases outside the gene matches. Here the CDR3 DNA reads TGTGCCAGCAGCCTACCCCAGTGGAGCGGGAGAGGGTCTGAGACCCAGTACTTC. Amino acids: CASSLPQWSGRGSETQYF.

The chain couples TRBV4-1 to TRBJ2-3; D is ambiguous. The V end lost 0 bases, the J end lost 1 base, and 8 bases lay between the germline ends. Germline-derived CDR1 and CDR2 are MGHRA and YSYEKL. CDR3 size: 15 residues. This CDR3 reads CASSQDPGGTDTQYF. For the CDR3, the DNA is TGCGCCAGCAGCCAAGACCCTGGGGGCACAGATACGCAGTATTTT.

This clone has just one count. The CDR3 DNA reads as TGTGCCAGCAGCCTTGGGGTCCCGGAGACCCAGTACTTC. Translation gives CASSLGVPETQYF. The chain couples TRBV3-1 (or the pseudogene TRBV3-2) to TRBJ2-5; the D is unclear. CDR3 length: 13 amino acids. Germline CDR1 and CDR2: LGHDT and YNNKEL (reference sequence). V was trimmed by 4 bases and J by 5 bases, leaving 11 bases between them.

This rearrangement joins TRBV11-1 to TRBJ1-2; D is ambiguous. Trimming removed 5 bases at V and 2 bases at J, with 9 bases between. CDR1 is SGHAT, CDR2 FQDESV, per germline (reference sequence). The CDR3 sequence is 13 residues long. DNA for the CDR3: TGTGCCAGCAGCCCAGGACGGAACTATGGCTACACCTTC. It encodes CASSPGRNYGYTF.

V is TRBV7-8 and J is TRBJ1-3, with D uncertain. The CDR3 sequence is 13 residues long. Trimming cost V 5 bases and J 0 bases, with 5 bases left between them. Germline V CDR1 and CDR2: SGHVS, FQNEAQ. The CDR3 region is CASSPPSGNTIYF. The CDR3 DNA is TGTGCCAGCAGCCCGCCCTCTGGAAACACCATATATTTT.

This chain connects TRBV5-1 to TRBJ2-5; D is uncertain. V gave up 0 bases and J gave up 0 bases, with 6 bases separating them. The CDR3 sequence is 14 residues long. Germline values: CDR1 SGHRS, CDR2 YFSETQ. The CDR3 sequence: CASSLGPNQETQYF. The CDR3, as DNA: TGCGCCAGCAGCTTGGGTCCGAACCAAGAGACCCAGTACTTC.

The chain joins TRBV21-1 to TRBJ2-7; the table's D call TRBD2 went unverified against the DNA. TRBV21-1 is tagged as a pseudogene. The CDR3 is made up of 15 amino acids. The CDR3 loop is CASSKRGAGHYEQYF. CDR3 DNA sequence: TGTGCCAGCAGCAAAAGGGGAGCGGGGCACTACGAGCAGTACTTC.

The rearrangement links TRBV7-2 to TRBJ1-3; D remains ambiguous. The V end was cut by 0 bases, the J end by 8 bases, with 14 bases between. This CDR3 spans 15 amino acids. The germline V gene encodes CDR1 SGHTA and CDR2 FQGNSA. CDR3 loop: CASSLAAWRADTIYF. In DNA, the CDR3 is TGTGCCAGCAGCTTAGCGGCGTGGAGGGCGGACACCATATATTTT.

CDR3 loop: CASSQRAGGPADTQYF. The CDR3 DNA reads TGTGCCAGCAGCCAACGGGCGGGGGGGCCGGCAGATACGCAGTATTTT. The chain links TRBV4-2 to TRBJ2-3; 9 nucleotides line up with TRBD2. Trimming cost V 2 bases and J 4 bases; bases outside gene matches: 7. The CDR3 is 16 amino acids. CDR1 is LGHNA and CDR2 is YNFKEQ in the germline V gene.

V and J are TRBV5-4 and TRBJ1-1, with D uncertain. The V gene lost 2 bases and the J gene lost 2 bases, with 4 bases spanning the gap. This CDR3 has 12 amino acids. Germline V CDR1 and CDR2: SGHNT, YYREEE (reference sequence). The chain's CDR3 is CASSFDNTEAFF. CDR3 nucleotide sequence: TGTGCCAGCAGCTTTGACAACACTGAAGCTTTCTTT.